This T cell receptor (beta chain) was recovered during a study of T cell responses to AZD1222 COVID-19 vaccine (dated by TCRdb to the early 2020s). About the study as a whole: Because spike-specific TCR depth and breadth did not differ between the two schedules, AZD1222 recipients who got a second dose at roughly 4 weeks were pooled with those who got a second dose at roughly 12 weeks. TCR sequencing covered more than 230 trial participants: nearly 210 given two doses of AZD1222 and 26 given two doses of MenACWY control vaccine. Trial participants were enrolled into age subgroups of 18-55, 56-69 and 70-plus years, which contained roughly 140, 27 and 60 TCR-sequenced participants, respectively. On the study overall, not on this receptor specifically: The vaccine-associated CD4 TCRs covered the entire spike protein, and the dominant responses fell in regions 160-218 and 743-854. After two AZD1222 doses, both the breadth and the depth of spike-specific TCRs were significantly higher than at day 0 and than in MenACWY recipients. Participants were mostly white British, with more females than males. The authors suggested clonal diversity may have been underestimated. Reportedly, almost half of the unique spike-specific TCRs recognized epitopes lying outside the regions that are mutated in the B.1.351 and B.1.1.7 variants. In the small 56-69-year group, the increase in depth fell short of significance, most likely because of low power. Conclusions about previously exposed vaccinees are limited, since just a handful of AZD1222 recipients were seropositive for SARS-CoV-2 at baseline. Because no samples from the day 14 peak response were available, repertoires could be characterized only after the peak T cell response.

The meaning of the sample's time point label: baseline before first vaccination. Vaccinee samples were obtained from the UK trials COV001 and COV002, which included a single-blind randomized controlled phase 2/3 trial of AZD1222 (ChAdOx1 nCoV-19) in healthy adults. Trial participant PBMC samples were collected at day 0 and day 28 after the second dose for TCRbeta chain sequencing. The CDR3 regions of human TCRbeta chains were subjected to immunosequencing. Processing in the source paper ran as follows. Repertoire TCRs were checked for matches against a reference library of SARS-CoV-2-specific TCRs that had been generated using the MIRA antigen-specificity platform. Breadth meant the fraction of unique TCRs that were SARS-CoV-2-associated, whereas depth meant the fraction of total T cells that were SARS-CoV-2-associated. Using the MIRA data, every spike-specific TCR was mapped to the spike region that the TCR reacted to and assigned to either a CD4 or a CD8 class. Log10-transformed breadth and depth values were compared by one-way ANOVA with Sidak's multiple comparisons tests. Entries here come from immuneACCESS through TCRdb and include only in-frame sequences with V and J called. Some clones fail to appear in such tables; in the studies checked, an unresolved V gene covers under half of the shortfall, and the cause of the remainder is unknown. V, J and clone size reflect that table, while D and trimming were determined from the DNA. The sample data list about 160,000 clones, and 91% of these were observed just once. Of the sample, 4% to 5.5% falls within the top ten clones.

This clone has only one observation. Its antigen is still unknown. Qualities for individual bases were not recorded, and no much larger clone is one base off. Germline trimming: 5 bases from V, 2 bases from J; junction bases outside gene matches: 6. The germline V gene (reference sequence) gives CDR1 as LNHDA and CDR2 as SQIVND. The CDR3 spans 15 residues, from the cysteine through the phenylalanine. The sequence is cut down to CDR3 DNA, 45 bases in frame from base 1. Recombination connected TRBV19 to TRBJ2-1, with 7 middle bases fitting TRBD2. Sequenced here: peripheral blood, sampled on day 0 of AZD1222 vaccination. This receptor was obtained from an adult in good health. At the DNA level, the sequence is TGTGCCAGTAGTTCAAGACTAGCAGCCTACAATGAGCAGTTCTTC. Its protein reads: CASSSRLAAYNEQFF.